This TCR beta chain stems from a study of blood T cell repertoires in COVID-19. The wider study: Material from acute and convalescent COVID-19 was sourced from the United States, Italy and Spain.

In its sample, this clone was seen a few times. The data were produced by immunoSEQ multiplex PCR, yet TCRdb's version contains in-frame clones alone and is incomplete. The sample contains fewer than 200,000 clones, roughly 80% of which appear only once. The V segment lost 5 bases and the J segment 3 bases; nucleotides outside the gene matches: 6. There are 15 residues in the CDR3. In germline, CDR1 is MNHEY, CDR2 SMNVEV (reference sequence). This TCR was sampled from a woman between 70 and 85 years old with acute or convalescent COVID-19. The rearrangement links TRBV27 to TRBJ2-2; 7 bases fit TRBD1. The sequenced material came from peripheral blood. The CDR3 coding sequence is TGTGCCAGCAGTCCGCAGGGACAGTACACCGGGGAGCTGTTTTTT. It is translated as CASSPQGQYTGELFF.